These 10 T cell receptor beta chains were sequenced from one sample in a study of OX40 agonist ivuxolimab in advanced cancers. Some clones are missing from TCRdb's copy, which holds only in-frame ones; the method was immunoSEQ multiplex PCR. The data contain tens of thousands of clones, under 90% of them seen just once; the ten biggest clones take up about 15%. The input for sequencing was CD4+ or CD8+ T cells sorted from blood, taken in a trial of the OX40 agonist ivuxolimab. These receptors all stem from an adult with an advanced solid tumor such as melanoma, head and neck, liver or kidney cancer.

This clone has a single count. The gene calls are TRBV7-9 and TRBJ2-3; no clear D. With 4 bases removed from V and 6 bases from J, the gap between germline ends came to 26 bases. Germline V gene data show CDR1 as SEHNR and CDR2 as FQNEAQ (reference sequence). CDR3 length equals 18 residues. Written as DNA, the CDR3 is TGTGCCAGCAGCTCGCCTGTGGCAGCGAGACAATATTGGGATACGCAGTATTTT. Its translation: CASSSPVAARQYWDTQYF.

Regarding this clone: At one of its ends the junction is not consistent with the germline gene, which may arise from a read error. The chain carries TRBV20-1 and TRBJ2-7, with no clear D. The CDR3 spans 11 residues. CDR1 is DFQATT and CDR2 is SNEGSKA in the germline V gene (reference sequence). CDR3 amino acids: CSARVGFEQYF. The CDR3 DNA reads TGCAGTGCCAGAGTGGGTTTTGAGCAGTACTTC.

The V gene is TRBV6-6, the J gene TRBJ1-5; D not resolved. The CDR3 runs to 14 residues. V lost 0 bases, J lost 5 bases, and 8 bases lay in between. CDR1 and CDR2 (germline): MNHNY, SVGAGI (reference sequence). The CDR3 coding sequence is TGTGCCAGCAGTTACTCGGGAAGGTATCAGCCCCAGCATTTT. Protein sequence: CASSYSGRYQPQHF.

This clone was counted a single time. The rearrangement links TRBV5-5 to TRBJ2-7, with D perhaps matching TRBD2 (5 bases). The germline V gene encodes CDR1 SGHKS and CDR2 YYEKEE (reference sequence). The V gene lost 2 bases and the J gene lost 4 bases, with 10 bases spanning the gap. The CDR3 loop spans 13 amino acids. The DNA for the CDR3 is TGTGCCAGCAGCTTCGGATGGAGGTACGAGCAGTACTTC. Protein product: CASSFGWRYEQYF.

The gene calls are TRBV5-1 and TRBJ2-3; 8 bases map to TRBD2. Germline trimming cut 6 bases from V and 6 bases from J; bases unmatched to any gene: 18. Germline V gives CDR1 SGHRS, CDR2 YFSETQ. The CDR3 has 17 amino acids. The CDR3 sequence is CASTLVGPPGGGDTQYF. For the CDR3, the DNA is TGCGCCAGCACTCTAGTGGGCCCCCCCGGGGGGGGCGATACGCAGTATTTT.

The genes are TRBV7-6 and TRBJ1-3, with D possibly TRBD1 on 6 matching bases. CDR1 and CDR2 (germline): SGHVS, FNYEAQ. This CDR3 comprises 15 residues. V lost 4 bases to trimming and J lost 4 bases, with 14 bases between them. This CDR3 is CASSSFQGRGNTIYF. In DNA, the CDR3 is TGTGCCAGCAGCTCATTCCAGGGGAGAGGAAACACCATATATTTT.

V and J are TRBV7-8 and TRBJ2-1; a possible D gene is TRBD2 (5 bases). The CDR3 spans 15 residues. The germline gives CDR1 SGHVS, CDR2 FQNEAQ. V lost 5 bases and J lost 0, with 11 bases in between. The chain's CDR3 is CASSPSGISYNEQFF. In DNA form, the CDR3 reads TGTGCCAGCAGCCCCTCGGGGATCTCCTACAATGAGCAGTTCTTC. Filled out from reference TRBV7-8 and TRBJ2-1, the complete variable domain reads GAGVSQSPRYKVAKRGQDVALRCDPISGHVSLFWYQQALGQGPEFLTYFQNEAQLDKSGLPSDRFFAERPEGSVSTLKIQRTQQEDSAVYLCASSPSGISYNEQFFGPGTRLTVL.

Of note for this clone: At one end the junction does not follow the germline gene, possibly because of a read error. The rearrangement uses TRBV29-1 and TRBJ2-1; no reliable D call. The CDR3 has 14 residues. Germline CDR1 is SQVTM and CDR2 is ANQGSEA. Here the CDR3 reads CSGERASSYNEQFF. CDR3 in DNA: TGCAGCGGTGAAAGGGCTAGCTCCTACAATGAGCAGTTCTTC.

This clone was recorded once. The V call is TRBV6-4, the J call TRBJ1-4, with TRBD1 matching over 7 bases. The germline gives CDR1 MRHNA, CDR2 SNTAGT. This CDR3 has 15 amino acids. V lost 3 bases to trimming and J lost 4 bases; unmatched junction nucleotides: 5. CDR3 residues: CASSEVGQYNEKLFF. As DNA, the CDR3 is TGTGCCAGCAGTGAGGTGGGACAGTATAATGAAAAACTGTTTTTT.

This chain links TRBV9 with TRBJ2-5; 9 bases map to TRBD1. V trimming: 0 bases; J trimming: 3 bases; junction bases outside the gene matches: 3. CDR1 and CDR2 (germline): SGDLS, YYNGEE. CDR3 length equals 15 residues. The CDR3 DNA is TGTGCCAGCAGCGTAGCACAGGGGGCGAAAGAGACCCAGTACTTC. Translated, it gives CASSVAQGAKETQYF.